This entry concerns a single TCR beta chain. Assay: immunoSEQ multiplex PCR; the TCRdb copy retains only in-frame clones and omits some. The data show around 140,000 clones, almost 80% seen once. This entry belongs to a study of blood T cell repertoires in COVID-19. Germline CDR1 reads SEHNR; CDR2 reads FQNEAQ (reference sequence). V lost 7 bases, J lost 2 bases, and 21 bases lay in between. This CDR3 spans 16 amino acids. The chain is built from TRBV7-9 and TRBJ2-7; no firm D call. This sequence originates from a woman in her forties or fifties who had recovered from COVID-19. The sequenced material came from PBMCs or T cells enriched from blood (not recorded which). The CDR3 DNA is TGTGCCAGCACACCTACCCCAGGTTACCTTACCTACGAGCAGTACTTC. This gives the protein CASTPTPGYLTYEQYF.